These 30 T cell receptor beta chains were all obtained from the same sample, sequenced in a study of T cells in Graves' hyperthyroidism and ophthalmopathy. Amplification targeted TCR beta CDR3 regions from RNA transcripts. The primer set for the first-round RT-PCR of the TCR CDR3 was HTBI. TCRdb re-derived calls from the multiplex PCR reads in MiXCR, one entry per CDR3 protein. The top ten clones hold around 14% of a sample with about 560,000 distinct CDR3 sequences, 12% to 15% of them seen once. The sequenced sample was blood. Every receptor here comes from a woman in her thirties or forties with Graves' hyperthyroidism.

This clonotype was recorded at least ten times. V and J are TRBV28 and TRBJ1-4, with D unresolved. This CDR3 region has 15 residues. Germline V lookup: CDR1 MDHEN, CDR2 SYDVKM. The V end lost 2 bases, the J end lost 3 bases, and 10 bases lay between the germline ends. The CDR3 sequence is CASSLPRIPNEKLFF. Here the CDR3 DNA reads TGTGCCAGCAGTTTACCCAGGATCCCTAATGAAAAACTGTTTTTT.

This clonotype was seen at least ten times. The chain uses TRBV2 and TRBJ1-5, with 7 bases matching TRBD1. Germline CDR1 and CDR2: SNHLY and FYNNEI. CDR3 size: 15 residues. The V and J ends lost 7 bases and 6 bases, in that order; junction bases with no gene match: 12. DNA for the CDR3: TGTGCCAGCACCCCGGATAGGGGGCGCGGTCAGCCCCAGCATTTT. Residues: CASTPDRGRGQPQHF.

The genes are TRBV20-1 and TRBJ2-7, with 9 bases identical to TRBD2. Germline assignment: CDR1 DFQATT and CDR2 SNEGSKA (reference sequence). After removal of 0 bases from V and 5 bases from J, the junction contained 14 bases not matched to a gene. This CDR3 is built from 17 residues. The CDR3 coding sequence is TGCAGTGCTAGAGAGGGGGTGACTAGCGGATACGGGAACGAGCAGTACTTC. It codes for CSAREGVTSGYGNEQYF.

This clonotype was counted between two and nine times. V usage is TRBV3-1 and J usage is TRBJ2-7; TRBD1 or TRBD2 may be the D gene (5 bases each). V was trimmed by 0 bases and J by 5 bases, leaving 17 bases between them. The CDR3 sequence is 16 residues long. The germline CDR1 and CDR2 sequences are LGHDT and YNNKEL (reference sequence). CDR3: CASSQDSGIGTDEQYF. In DNA form, the CDR3 reads TGTGCCAGCAGCCAAGATTCAGGGATCGGGACCGACGAGCAGTACTTC.

This clonotype was detected ten times or more. This sequence joins TRBV27 and TRBJ1-1; TRBD1 is a possible D gene (6 bases). CDR3 length: 14 amino acids. Germline lookup yields CDR1 MNHEY and CDR2 SMNVEV (reference sequence). Trimming removed 5 bases from V and 1 base from J, with 11 bases in between. CDR3 protein: CASSPGQKNTEAFF. CDR3 sequence (DNA): TGTGCCAGCAGTCCAGGACAGAAGAACACTGAAGCTTTCTTT.

This clonotype was seen ten or more times. This chain uses TRBV12-3 or TRBV12-4 with TRBJ1-2; no clear D. This CDR3 comprises 12 residues. V lost 2 bases and J 6 bases, leaving 7 bases between the germline ends. The CDR3 region is CASSLHANGYTF. For the CDR3, the DNA is TGTGCCAGCAGTTTACATGCGAATGGCTACACCTTC.

The chain links TRBV20-1 to TRBJ1-5, with D possibly TRBD1 on 5 matching bases. V lost 2 bases to trimming and J lost 10 bases, with 12 bases between them. Germline V gives CDR1 DFQATT, CDR2 SNEGSKA (reference sequence). This CDR3 has 12 amino acids. CDR3 in DNA: TGCAGTGCTAGACCAGGGTCCGTACCCCAGCATTTT. This gives the protein CSARPGSVPQHF.

This clonotype was counted ten times or more. This chain uses TRBV12-3 or TRBV12-4 with TRBJ2-3, with D unclear. V was trimmed by 6 bases and J by 4 bases, leaving 14 bases between them. This CDR3 region has 14 residues. The CDR3 region has the DNA TGTGCCAGCAGAGCACAGAGAAATCCAGATACGCAGTATTTT. Translated, it gives CASRAQRNPDTQYF.

This clonotype was counted many times. The chain uses TRBV11-2 and TRBJ2-5, with D possibly being TRBD1 (5 bases). This CDR3 comprises 15 residues. The V gene's germline CDR1 is SGHAT and CDR2 FQNNGV. V lost 5 bases, J lost 2 bases, and 15 bases lay in between. The CDR3 region is CASSTTSTVQETQYF. Written as DNA, the CDR3 is TGTGCCAGCAGCACCACCTCGACAGTTCAAGAGACCCAGTACTTC. Complete variable domain (other parts from reference TRBV11-2 and TRBJ2-5): EAGVAQSPRYKIIEKRQSVAFWCNPISGHATLYWYQQILGQGPKLLIQFQNNGVVDDSQLPKDRFSAERLKGVDSTLKIQPAKLEDSAVYLCASSTTSTVQETQYFGPGTRLLVL.

The chain couples TRBV7-9 to TRBJ2-5; 8 nucleotides align to TRBD1. Germline V CDR1 and CDR2: SEHNR, FQNEAQ (reference sequence). The CDR3 has 16 residues. V was pared by 2 bases and J by 5 bases, with 10 bases of the junction left unmatched. CDR3 sequence (DNA): TGTGCCAGCAGCTTAATTACAGGGGGTTATAGGGAGACCCAGTACTTC. Translation gives CASSLITGGYRETQYF.

This clonotype occurred many times. The chain employs TRBV7-9 and TRBJ1-1, with D maybe TRBD1 (6 bases). The CDR3 consists of 18 residues. V lost 5 bases and J 4 bases, leaving 26 bases between the germline ends. Germline CDR1 is SEHNR and CDR2 is FQNEAQ (reference sequence). CDR3 sequence: CASSDRPGQPRMGTEAFF. The CDR3 DNA follows: TGTGCCAGCAGCGACCGGCCGGGACAACCACGGATGGGCACTGAAGCTTTCTTT.

This clonotype was detected ten times or more. The rearrangement uses TRBV28 and TRBJ2-7, with 9 bases matching TRBD1. Germline assignment: CDR1 MDHEN and CDR2 SYDVKM. V gave up 8 bases and J gave up 4 bases; unmatched junction bases: 12. The CDR3 has 15 amino acids. Here the CDR3 DNA reads TGTGCCAGCCGGTCGGGACAGGGATTTCTGTACGAGCAGTACTTC. This translates into CASRSGQGFLYEQYF.

This clonotype was seen a few times. The chain links TRBV16 to TRBJ2-7, with D unclear. Germline V CDR1 and CDR2: KGHSY, FQNENV. Trimming pared 0 bases from V and 4 bases from J, leaving 10 bases between. The CDR3 runs to 14 residues. This CDR3 is CASSQSITEYEQYF. CDR3 in DNA: TGTGCCAGCAGCCAATCTATCACAGAATACGAGCAGTACTTC. Filled out from reference TRBV16 and TRBJ2-7, the complete variable domain reads GEEVAQTPKHLVRGEGQKAKLYCAPIKGHSYVFWYQQVLKNEFKFLISFQNENVFDETGMPKERFSAKCLPNSPCSLEIQATKLEDSAVYFCASSQSITEYEQYFGPGTRLTVT.

The table lists this clonotype with a few counts. The chain has TRBV18 and TRBJ2-7; weak D call: TRBD1 (6 bases). Germline values: CDR1 KGHSH, CDR2 LQKENI. Trimming cost V 2 bases and J 4 bases, with 15 bases left between them. The length of the CDR3 is 15 residues. CDR3 sequence (DNA): TGTGCCAGCTCACCAAGTGGGGGCAGGAGATACGAGCAGTACTTC. Protein sequence: CASSPSGGRRYEQYF. Based on the CDR3 plus reference TRBV18 and TRBJ2-7, the full variable domain is NAGVMQNPRHLVRRRGQEARLRCSPMKGHSHVYWYRQLPEEGLKFMVYLQKENIIDESGMPKERFSAEFPKEGPSILRIQQVVRGDSAAYFCASSPSGGRRYEQYFGPGTRLTVT.

This clonotype was seen ten or more times. This chain links TRBV2 with TRBJ1-5, with 8 bases aligning to TRBD1. CDR1 and CDR2 (germline): SNHLY, FYNNEI. The CDR3 extends over 14 amino acids. Losses at the gene ends were 4 bases for V and 5 bases for J; bases not matched to a gene: 4. CDR3 sequence (DNA): TGTGCCAGCAGTGGGACAGGGAGGGATCAGCCCCAGCATTTT. Amino acid sequence: CASSGTGRDQPQHF. Using reference TRBV2 and TRBJ1-5 for the parts outside the CDR3, the full variable domain is EPEVTQTPSHQVTQMGQEVILRCVPISNHLYFYWYRQILGQKVEFLVSFYNNEISEKSEIFDDQFSVERPDGSNFTLKIRSTKLEDSAMYFCASSGTGRDQPQHFGDGTRLSIL.

The chain carries TRBV5-1 and TRBJ2-1; 7 bases are shared with TRBD2. The V gene's germline CDR1 is SGHRS and CDR2 YFSETQ. Trimming removed 4 bases from V and 4 bases from J; junction bases left unmatched: 8. The CDR3 spans 15 residues. The CDR3 nucleotides are TGCGCCAGCAGCGGTTCTGGGACTATATACAATGAGCAGTTCTTC. This codes for CASSGSGTIYNEQFF.

This chain links TRBV7-9 with TRBJ1-6; D is possibly TRBD1 (5 bases). Germline V lookup: CDR1 SEHNR, CDR2 FQNEAQ (reference sequence). The CDR3 consists of 15 residues. The ends were cut back, 5 bases at V and 4 bases at J, with 12 bases in the middle. The CDR3 DNA follows: TGTGCCAGCAGCCCCCCGGGGGGATATAATTCACCCCTCCACTTT. Its translation: CASSPPGGYNSPLHF. Together with reference TRBV7-9 and TRBJ1-6, the CDR3 gives the full variable domain: DTGVSQNPRHKITKRGQNVTFRCDPISEHNRLYWYRQTLGQGPEFLTYFQNEAQLEKSRLLSDRFSAERPKGSFSTLEIQRTEQGDSAMYLCASSPPGGYNSPLHFGNGTRLTVT.

This clonotype was seen ten or more times. The chain recombines TRBV28 with TRBJ2-5; TRBD2 matches 7 bases. Germline trimming cut 4 bases from V and 5 bases from J; bases unmatched to any gene: 10. CDR1 and CDR2 from the germline V gene are MDHEN and SYDVKM. The CDR3 runs to 15 residues. CDR3: CASSYGWREGETQYF. CDR3 nucleotides: TGTGCCAGCAGTTATGGGTGGAGGGAGGGCGAGACCCAGTACTTC.

V gene TRBV4-1 combines with J gene TRBJ2-7, with 7 bases lining up with TRBD1. The J segment lost 3 bases and the V segment lost 6 bases, leaving 11 bases of the junction unmatched. Germline values: CDR1 MGHRA, CDR2 YSYEKL. CDR3 size: 15 residues. CDR3: CASSLEEGAGYEQYF. CDR3 coding DNA: TGCGCCAGCAGTCTAGAAGAGGGGGCTGGCTACGAGCAGTACTTC.

The chain uses TRBV7-3 and TRBJ2-6; 9 bases match TRBD1. Germline V gene lookup returns CDR1 SGHTA and CDR2 FQGTGA. This CDR3 spans 18 amino acids. V lost 4 bases and J lost 0; bases outside the gene matches: 7. The CDR3 region has the DNA TGTGCCAGCAGCTCACAGGGGGCCCTAAGCTCTGGGGCCAACGTCCTGACTTTC. It codes for CASSSQGALSSGANVLTF. Complete variable domain (other parts from reference TRBV7-3 and TRBJ2-6): GAGVSQTPSNKVTEKGKYVELRCDPISGHTALYWYRQSLGQGPEFLIYFQGTGAADDSGLPNDRFFAVRPEGSVSTLKIQRTERGDSAVYLCASSSQGALSSGANVLTFGAGSRLTVL.

This clonotype showed up many times. V gene TRBV5-1 combines with J gene TRBJ2-5; tentatively, D is TRBD1 or TRBD2 (5 bases each). CDR3 length equals 16 residues. Germline values: CDR1 SGHRS, CDR2 YFSETQ. Between the trimmed V and J ends, which lost 1 base and 2 bases, there was a span of 15 bases. The CDR3 reads CASSLSSGAGQETQYF. CDR3 DNA sequence: TGCGCCAGCAGCTTGTCCTCCGGGGCAGGGCAAGAGACCCAGTACTTC.

A few counts support this clonotype. The rearrangement uses TRBV18 and TRBJ2-6; no definite D call. Germline CDR1 KGHSH, CDR2 LQKENI. Trimming removed 4 bases at V and 0 bases at J, with 7 bases between. This CDR3 comprises 15 residues. CDR3 DNA: TGTGCCAGCTCACGGGGTAACTCTGGGGCCAACGTCCTGACTTTC. Translated: CASSRGNSGANVLTF.

Many counts were recorded for this clonotype. The chain uses TRBV30 and TRBJ1-5; 10 nucleotides align to TRBD1. With 3 bases clipped from V and 7 bases from J, the junction kept 3 bases outside the gene matches. Germline-derived CDR1 and CDR2 are GTSNPN and SVGIG (reference sequence). The CDR3 runs to 13 residues. The DNA of the CDR3 is TGTGCCTGGAGCGGGACAGGGGAGCAGCCCCAGCATTTT. Amino acids: CAWSGTGEQPQHF.

This clonotype was seen repeatedly, ten times or more. This chain uses TRBV30 with TRBJ1-6; no definite D call. V was pared by 4 bases and J by 7 bases, with 14 bases between. The CDR3 contains 14 residues. CDR1 is GTSNPN and CDR2 is SVGIG in the germline V gene (reference sequence). The CDR3 region is CAWTREAVNSPLHF. CDR3 nucleotides: TGTGCCTGGACTCGGGAGGCAGTCAATTCACCCCTCCACTTT.

This clonotype was observed a few times. The chain recombines TRBV28 with TRBJ1-5; D remains unclear. The CDR3 is 14 amino acids. Deletions cut 6 bases from V and 6 bases from J, with 15 bases between. Germline V gene sequence: CDR1 MDHEN, CDR2 SYDVKM. Written as DNA, the CDR3 is TGTGCCAGCAGCCCACCGAGGGTAGGTCAGCCCCAGCATTTT. This codes for CASSPPRVGQPQHF.

V gene TRBV28 combines with J gene TRBJ2-1, with 14 bases lining up with TRBD2. Trimming took 5 bases from V and 2 from J; bases not matched to a gene: 11. The length of the CDR3 is 19 residues. CDR1 is MDHEN and CDR2 is SYDVKM in the germline V gene. This CDR3 is CASSPSGGLAGVTYNEQFF. The CDR3 DNA reads as TGTGCCAGCAGTCCCTCAGGGGGACTAGCGGGAGTTACCTACAATGAGCAGTTCTTC.

This clonotype was detected only a few times. This sequence joins TRBV20-1 and TRBJ2-1, with 13 bases identical to TRBD2. There are 14 residues in the CDR3. The J segment lost 8 bases and the V segment lost 6 bases, leaving 7 bases of the junction unmatched. Germline loops: CDR1 DFQATT, CDR2 SNEGSKA (reference sequence). Here the CDR3 DNA reads TGCAGTGCGGGGGGACTAGCGGGGAGGGATGAGCAGTTCTTC. Protein product: CSAGGLAGRDEQFF.

The table lists this clonotype with many counts. The chain employs TRBV6-1 and TRBJ1-4, with unresolved D. V shed 5 bases and J shed 0 bases, with 16 bases lying between them. The CDR3 has 17 amino acids. CDR1 is MNHNS and CDR2 is SASEGT in the germline V gene. CDR3 loop: CASSRTPSATTNEKLFF. In nucleotides, the CDR3 is TGTGCCAGCAGTCGAACCCCATCAGCTACAACTAATGAAAAACTGTTTTTT.

The CDR3 DNA sequence: TGTGCCAGCAGCCGGGGACAGTCACGTTCGGATGAGCAGTTCTTC. Its protein product is CASSRGQSRSDEQFF. This sequence joins TRBV6-1 and TRBJ2-1, with 7 bases identical to TRBD1. From germline, CDR1 is MNHNS and CDR2 SASEGT. The ends lost 6 bases at V and 8 bases at J; junction bases unmatched: 13. This CDR3 is 15 amino acids long.

This clonotype was detected ten times or more. This rearrangement joins TRBV6-1 to TRBJ1-1, with TRBD1 matching 10 bases. J gave up 7 bases and V 7 bases, and 12 bases lay outside the gene matches. The germline V gene encodes CDR1 MNHNS and CDR2 SASEGT. CDR3 length: 15 amino acids. The CDR3: CASTWPRQGAGEAFF. In DNA, the CDR3 is TGTGCCAGCACTTGGCCGCGACAGGGGGCAGGTGAAGCTTTCTTT.